This T cell receptor (beta chain) was sequenced in a study of blood T cell repertoires in COVID-19. Germline values: CDR1 SGHTA, CDR2 FQGNSA. V was cut by 5 bases and J by 5 bases, with 12 bases left in between. The CDR3 runs to 13 residues. Some clones are missing from TCRdb's copy, which holds only in-frame ones; the method was immunoSEQ multiplex PCR. Of about 280,000 clones listed, roughly 88% were seen once; the top ten hold about 1%. This sequence joins TRBV7-2 and TRBJ1-2, with a tentative D call TRBD1 (6 bases). The receptor was derived from a woman aged 25 to 45 who had recovered from COVID-19. The sample consisted of PBMCs or T cells enriched from blood (not recorded which). This CDR3 is CASSPWTEYGYTF. In DNA form, the CDR3 reads TGTGCCAGCAGCCCCTGGACAGAGTATGGCTACACCTTC.